The clone carrying this T cell receptor beta chain has ten or more counts. Its antigen is not known. This sample was included in a study of T-cell reconstitution after alpha-beta-depleted transplantation in children. Study outcomes and limitations: Reports say that about two months after transplant, the alpha-beta T cells came out of several hundred graft clones that had expanded. T-cell counts and diversity at one year following transplant were attributed mainly to newly produced T cells. Surviving recipient cells, namely T cells and thymic progenitors, were the source of high day-60 TCRbeta diversity in some patients.

The library targeted TCRbeta and was prepared with unique molecular identifiers. TCRdb reprocessed the PCR reads via MiXCR and lists one record per CDR3 protein. The repertoire has about 160,000 distinct CDR3 sequences, around 10% of them found once; the top ten carry roughly 13%. The germline V gene has CDR1 KGHSH and CDR2 LQKENI. This CDR3 is built from 14 residues. Trimming took 0 bases from V and 3 from J, leaving 8 bases between them. The chain is built from TRBV18 and TRBJ1-2; maybe TRBD1 (5 bases). Specimen: PBMCs, collected before TCRalphabeta/CD19-depleted stem cell transplant. The TCR originated in a boy aged 2 to 9 with acute myeloid leukemia, due to receive a stem cell transplant. This CDR3 reads CASSPPSGHYGYTF. CDR3 coding DNA: TGTGCCAGCTCACCACCGTCGGGACACTATGGCTACACCTTC. The variable domain in full, completed from reference TRBV18 and TRBJ1-2, reads NAGVMQNPRHLVRRRGQEARLRCSPMKGHSHVYWYRQLPEEGLKFMVYLQKENIIDESGMPKERFSAEFPKEGPSILRIQQVVRGDSAAYFCASSPPSGHYGYTFGSGTRLTVV.